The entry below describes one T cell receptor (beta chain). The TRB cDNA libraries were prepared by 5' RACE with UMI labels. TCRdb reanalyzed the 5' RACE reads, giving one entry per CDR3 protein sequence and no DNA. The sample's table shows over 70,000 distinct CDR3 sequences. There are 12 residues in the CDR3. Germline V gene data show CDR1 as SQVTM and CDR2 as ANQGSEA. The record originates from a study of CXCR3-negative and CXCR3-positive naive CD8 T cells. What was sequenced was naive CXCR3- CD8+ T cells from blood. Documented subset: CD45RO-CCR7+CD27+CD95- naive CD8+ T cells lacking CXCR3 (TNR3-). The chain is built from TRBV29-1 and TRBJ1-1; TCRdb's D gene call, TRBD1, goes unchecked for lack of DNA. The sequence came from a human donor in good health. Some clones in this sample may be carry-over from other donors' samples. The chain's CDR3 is CSVPGGEAEAFF.